This record covers a single TCR beta chain. Its antigen is currently unknown. This specimen belongs to a study of OX40 agonist ivuxolimab in advanced cancers. For the study at large: Enrollees could have had prior anti-PD-1, anti-PD-L1 or anti-CTLA-4 therapy, which more than 30% had received. Findings of the study overall: Normalized T-cell clonal expansion was also low in some nonresponders.

The data were produced by immunoSEQ multiplex PCR, yet TCRdb's version contains in-frame clones alone and is incomplete. Of tens of thousands of clones listed, roughly nine tenths were seen once; the top ten hold approximately 12%. Sequenced material: CD4+ or CD8+ T cells sorted from blood, taken in a trial of the OX40 agonist ivuxolimab. This clonotype was sampled from an adult with an advanced solid tumor such as melanoma, head and neck, liver or kidney cancer.

The CDR3 DNA reads as TGTGCCAGCAGGTGGTCGGGAAGTCGTGGCTACACCTTC. It translates to CASRWSGSRGYTF. The chain employs TRBV2 and TRBJ1-2, with D hard to call. The germline V gene has CDR1 SNHLY and CDR2 FYNNEI. Trimming pared 6 bases from V and 7 bases from J, leaving 15 bases between. The CDR3 spans 13 residues.